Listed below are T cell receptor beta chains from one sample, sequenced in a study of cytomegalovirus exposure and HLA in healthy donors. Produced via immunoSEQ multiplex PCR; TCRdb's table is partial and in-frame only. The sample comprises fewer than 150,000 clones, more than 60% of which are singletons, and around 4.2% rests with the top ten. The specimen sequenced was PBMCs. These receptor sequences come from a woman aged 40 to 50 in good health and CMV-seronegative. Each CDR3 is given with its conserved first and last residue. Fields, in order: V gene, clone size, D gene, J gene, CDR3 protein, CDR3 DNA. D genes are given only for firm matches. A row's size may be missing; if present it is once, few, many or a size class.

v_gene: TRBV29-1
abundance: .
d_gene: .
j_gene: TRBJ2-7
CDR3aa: CSVQGSSSYEQYF
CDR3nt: TGCAGCGTCCAGGGATCTAGCTCCTACGAGCAGTACTTC

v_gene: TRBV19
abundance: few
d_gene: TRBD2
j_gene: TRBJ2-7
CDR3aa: CASSIRASGSQYEQYF
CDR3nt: TGTGCCAGTAGTATACGGGCTAGCGGGAGTCAGTACGAGCAGTACTTC

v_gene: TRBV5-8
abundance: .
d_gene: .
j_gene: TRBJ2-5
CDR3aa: CASSRIGGGETQYF
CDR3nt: TGTGCCAGCAGCCGAATAGGAGGCGGGGAGACCCAGTACTTC

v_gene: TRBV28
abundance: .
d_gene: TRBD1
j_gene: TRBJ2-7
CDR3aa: CASSLYGTGPYEQYF
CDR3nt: TGTGCCAGCAGTTTATATGGGACAGGGCCCTACGAGCAGTACTTC

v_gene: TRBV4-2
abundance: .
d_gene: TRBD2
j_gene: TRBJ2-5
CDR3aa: CASSQWGSASGGQETQYF
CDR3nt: TGTGCCAGCAGCCAATGGGGCTCGGCTAGCGGGGGGCAAGAGACCCAGTACTTC

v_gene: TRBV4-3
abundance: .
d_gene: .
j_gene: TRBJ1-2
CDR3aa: CASSQDKQLGYGYTF
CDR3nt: TGCGCCAGCAGCCAAGATAAACAGCTTGGGTATGGCTACACCTTC

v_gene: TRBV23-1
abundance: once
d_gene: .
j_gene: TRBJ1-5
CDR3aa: CASSQSGHRVGGSNQPQHF
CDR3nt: TGCGCCAGCAGTCAGTCGGGACACAGGGTTGGAGGTAGCAATCAGCCCCAGCATTTT

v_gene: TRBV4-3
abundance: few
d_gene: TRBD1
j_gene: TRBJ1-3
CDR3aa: CASSREYGTGGNTIYF
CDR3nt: TGCGCCAGCAGCCGAGAATACGGGACAGGGGGAAACACCATATATTTT

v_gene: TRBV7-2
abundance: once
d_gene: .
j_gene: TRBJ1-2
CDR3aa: CASSPWRGGFAYGYTF
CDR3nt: TGTGCCAGCAGCCCATGGCGGGGGGGCTTCGCCTATGGCTACACCTTC

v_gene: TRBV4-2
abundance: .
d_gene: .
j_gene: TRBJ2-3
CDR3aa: CASSRAMSTDTQYF
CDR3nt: TGTGCCAGCAGCCGGGCCATGAGCACAGATACGCAGTATTTT

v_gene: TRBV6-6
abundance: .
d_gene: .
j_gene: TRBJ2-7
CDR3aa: CASSYSILGAYEQYF
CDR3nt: TGTGCCAGCAGTTACTCGATCTTAGGAGCTTACGAGCAGTACTTC

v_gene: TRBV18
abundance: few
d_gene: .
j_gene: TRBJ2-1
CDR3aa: CASSVIGRGPRNEQFF
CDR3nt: TGTGCCAGCTCCGTGATTGGTAGGGGCCCACGGAATGAGCAGTTCTTC

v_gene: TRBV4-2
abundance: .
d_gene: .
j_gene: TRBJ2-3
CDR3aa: CASSLLQGADTQYF
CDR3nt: TGTGCCAGCAGCCTCCTACAAGGGGCAGATACGCAGTATTTT

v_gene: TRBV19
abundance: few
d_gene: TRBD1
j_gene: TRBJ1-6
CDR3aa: CASREQGTRNSPLHF
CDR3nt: TGTGCCAGTAGGGAACAGGGGACTCGGAATTCACCCCTCCACTTT

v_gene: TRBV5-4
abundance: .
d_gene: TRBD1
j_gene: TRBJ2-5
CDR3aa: CASSLRTGYQETQYF
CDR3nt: TGTGCCAGCAGCTTGCGGACAGGGTACCAAGAGACCCAGTACTTC

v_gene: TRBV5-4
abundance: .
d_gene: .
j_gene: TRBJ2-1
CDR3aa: CASKGGGGQGTLEQFF
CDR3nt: TGTGCCAGCAAGGGCGGGGGAGGACAGGGTACGCTTGAGCAGTTCTTC

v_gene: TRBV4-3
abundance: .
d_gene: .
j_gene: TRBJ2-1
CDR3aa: CASSQDPGLDNEQFF
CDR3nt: TGCGCCAGCAGCCAAGATCCGGGACTGGACAATGAGCAGTTCTTC

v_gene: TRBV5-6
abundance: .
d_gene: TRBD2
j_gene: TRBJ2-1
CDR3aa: CASSTTRTSGSYNEQFF
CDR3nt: TGTGCCAGCAGCACGACCCGGACTAGCGGGAGTTACAATGAGCAGTTCTTC

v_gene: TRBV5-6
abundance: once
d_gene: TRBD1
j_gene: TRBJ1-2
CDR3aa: CASSYQGGMNGYTF
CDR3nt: TGTGCCAGCAGTTATCAGGGGGGAATGAATGGCTACACCTTC

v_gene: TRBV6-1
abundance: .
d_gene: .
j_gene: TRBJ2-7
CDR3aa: CASSQTRGHSSEQYF
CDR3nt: TGTGCCAGCAGCCAAACCCGGGGTCATTCCAGCGAGCAGTACTTC

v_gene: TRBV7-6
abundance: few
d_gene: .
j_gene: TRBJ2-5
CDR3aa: CASSPGAVPETQYF
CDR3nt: TGTGCCAGCAGCCCCGGCGCGGTACCGGAGACCCAGTACTTC

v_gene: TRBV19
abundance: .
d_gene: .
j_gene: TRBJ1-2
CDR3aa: CASSITDNYGYTF
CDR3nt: TGTGCCAGTAGTATAACTGATAACTATGGCTACACCTTC

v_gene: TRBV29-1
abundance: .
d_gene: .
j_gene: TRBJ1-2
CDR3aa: CSAVGAANYGYTF
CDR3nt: TGCAGCGCGGTGGGGGCCGCTAACTATGGCTACACCTTC

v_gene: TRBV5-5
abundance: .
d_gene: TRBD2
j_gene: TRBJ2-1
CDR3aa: CASSRGSGSYNEQFF
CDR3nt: TGTGCCAGCAGCCGCGGTAGCGGGAGCTACAATGAGCAGTTCTTC

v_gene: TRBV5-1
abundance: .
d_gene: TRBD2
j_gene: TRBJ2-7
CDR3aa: CASSLPSGAYEQYF
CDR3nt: TGCGCCAGCAGCTTGCCTAGCGGGGCCTACGAGCAGTACTTC

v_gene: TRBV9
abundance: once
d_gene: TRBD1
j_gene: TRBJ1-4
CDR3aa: CASSMGQLNEKLFF
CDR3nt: TGTGCCAGCAGCATGGGACAGCTAAATGAAAAACTGTTTTTT

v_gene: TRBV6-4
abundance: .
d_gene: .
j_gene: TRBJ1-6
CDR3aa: CASSDGWRLHF
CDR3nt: TGTGCCAGCAGTGACGGTTGGCGGCTCCACTTT

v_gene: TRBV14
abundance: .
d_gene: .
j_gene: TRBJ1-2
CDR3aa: CASSQDTDSLHGYTF
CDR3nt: TGTGCCAGCAGCCAAGACACCGACAGTCTTCATGGCTACACCTTC

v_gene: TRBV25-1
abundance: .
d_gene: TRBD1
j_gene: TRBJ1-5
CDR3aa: CASSGGQGDPYQPQHF
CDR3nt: TGTGCCAGCAGTGGGGGACAGGGGGACCCCTATCAGCCCCAGCATTTT

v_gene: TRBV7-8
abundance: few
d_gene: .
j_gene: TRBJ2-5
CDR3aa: CASRGTESQTETQYF
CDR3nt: TGTGCCAGCCGGGGGACAGAGTCCCAAACGGAGACCCAGTACTTC